Sequencing of this TCR beta chain was carried out in a study of CD8+CD57+ T cells in acquired aplastic anemia. Study-wide results and caveats: Patients and controls were not found to differ significantly in CD8+ Simpson's diversity. Both patients and controls carried the same twenty-nine CD8+ CDR3 sequences.

The germline V gene encodes CDR1 LNHDA and CDR2 SQIVND (reference sequence). The length of the CDR3 is 14 residues. The use of genomic DNA as template underpinned the TCR beta VDJ and CDR3 profiling. TCRdb used MiXCR to reprocess the reads, holding one entry per CDR3 protein. This sample has hundreds of thousands of distinct CDR3 sequences; around a third occur once, and the top ten carry about 0.8%. All sequencing subjects had displayed CD8+CD57+ cell expansion on flow cytometry. The diagnosis in all patients was severe acquired aplastic anemia. As regards this clonotype: Its specificity is unknown. Mismatch with germline at one junction end may stem from a read error.

This sequence was found in a human donor with aplastic anemia. Sequencing used sorted CD4+, CD8+, or CD8+CD57+ T cells (not recorded which) from PBMCs. The V call is TRBV19, the J call TRBJ1-1; a possible D gene is TRBD1 (5 bases). In nucleotides, the CDR3 is TGTGCCAGTGGTATGGGACGGATGAACACTGAAGCTTTCTTT. Protein sequence: CASGMGRMNTEAFF.